Here is one T cell receptor (beta chain) with its context. Its antigen is unknown. The germline CDR1 and CDR2 sequences are DFQATT and SNEGSKA (reference sequence). This CDR3 comprises 13 residues. V was cut by 6 bases and J by 5 bases, with 14 bases left in between. Universal primer sites and UMIs were introduced during 5'RACE template-switching synthesis of TCR cDNA. TCRdb reprocessed the 5' RACE reads with MiXCR, giving one entry per CDR3 protein. The data hold roughly 170,000 distinct CDR3 sequences, with roughly 6.2% observed a single time. The data belong to a study of T cells after yellow fever vaccination. Study information: Fractions of low cell number were prepared using SMART-Seq v4 Ultra Low Input.

The study, taken as a whole, reports: The appearance of a small share of clonotypes in both CD4 and CD8 compartments was observed.

The sample in question was CD4+ T cells sorted from PBMCs, obtained on the day of the first yellow fever vaccination. The chain has TRBV20-1 and TRBJ1-5; D may be TRBD1 (5 bases). The source is a man aged 18 to 29 who received the YFV17D yellow fever vaccine. CDR3 nucleotides: TGCAGTGCCGCGTGGGGGTTGGATCAGCCCCAGCATTTT. Translation: CSAAWGLDQPQHF.